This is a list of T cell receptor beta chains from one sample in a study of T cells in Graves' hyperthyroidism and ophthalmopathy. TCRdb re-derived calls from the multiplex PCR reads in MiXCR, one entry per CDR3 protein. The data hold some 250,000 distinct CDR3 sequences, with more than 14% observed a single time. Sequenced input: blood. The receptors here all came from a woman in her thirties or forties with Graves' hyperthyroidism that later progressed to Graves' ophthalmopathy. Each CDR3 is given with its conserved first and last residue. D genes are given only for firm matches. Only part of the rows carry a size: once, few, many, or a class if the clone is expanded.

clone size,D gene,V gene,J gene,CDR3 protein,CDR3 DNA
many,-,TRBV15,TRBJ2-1,CATSRGANYNEQFF,TGTGCCACCAGCAGAGGAGCGAATTACAATGAGCAGTTCTTC
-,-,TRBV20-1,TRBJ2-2,CSARDRNSYTGELFF,TGCAGTGCTAGAGATCGAAACAGCTACACCGGGGAGCTGTTTTTT
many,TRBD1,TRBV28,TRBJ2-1,CASSSTGARNEQFF,TGTGCCAGCAGTTCGACAGGGGCGAGGAATGAGCAGTTCTTC
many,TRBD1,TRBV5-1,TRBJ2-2,CASSLRDRVVTGELFF,TGCGCCAGCAGCTTGCGGGACAGGGTAGTCACCGGGGAGCTGTTTTTT
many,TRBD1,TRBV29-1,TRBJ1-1,CSVGTGIEAFF,TGCAGCGTAGGGACAGGGATTGAAGCTTTCTTT
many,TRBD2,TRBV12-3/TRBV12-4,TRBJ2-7,CASSSGSSYEQYF,TGTGCCAGCAGTAGCGGGAGCTCCTACGAGCAGTACTTC
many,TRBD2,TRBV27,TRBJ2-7,CASSSTLTSASYEQYF,TGTGCCAGCAGTTCCACCCTAACTAGCGCCTCCTACGAGCAGTACTTC
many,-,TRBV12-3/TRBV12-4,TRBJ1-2,CASSLGPGAPQHYGYTF,TGTGCCAGCAGTTTAGGGCCGGGGGCACCACAACATTATGGCTACACCTTC
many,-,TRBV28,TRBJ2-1,CASSSPPLGTYNEQFF,TGTGCCAGCAGTAGCCCCCCTCTGGGTACCTACAATGAGCAGTTCTTC
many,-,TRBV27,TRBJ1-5,CASSFSAPERGQPQHF,TGTGCCAGCAGTTTCTCGGCCCCAGAGCGCGGTCAGCCCCAGCATTTT
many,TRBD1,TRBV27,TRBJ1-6,CASSSRTGSSPLHF,TGTGCCAGCAGTTCTAGGACAGGGAGTTCACCCCTCCACTTT
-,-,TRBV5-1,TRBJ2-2,CASSLVGLGLNTGELFF,TGCGCCAGCAGCTTGGTCGGCCTCGGATTGAACACCGGGGAGCTGTTTTTT
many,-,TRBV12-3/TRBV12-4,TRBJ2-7,CASSLGRGYEQYF,TGTGCCAGCAGTTTAGGCAGGGGTTACGAGCAGTACTTC
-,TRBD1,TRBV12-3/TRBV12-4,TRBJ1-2,CASSLSRTGTNYGYTF,TGTGCCAGCAGTTTATCCCGGACAGGGACTAACTATGGCTACACCTTC
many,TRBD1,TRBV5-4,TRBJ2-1,CASSFAQGQGEQFF,TGTGCCAGCAGCTTTGCCCAGGGACAGGGTGAGCAGTTCTTC
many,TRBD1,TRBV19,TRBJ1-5,CASDRGVISGNQPQHF,TGTGCCAGCGACAGGGGAGTCATATCAGGCAATCAGCCCCAGCATTTT
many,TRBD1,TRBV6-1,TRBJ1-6,CASSEEQGAYSPLHF,TGTGCCAGCAGTGAAGAACAGGGGGCTTATTCACCCCTCCACTTT
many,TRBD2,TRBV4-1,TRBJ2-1,CASSQVGTSGRAREQFF,TGCGCCAGCAGCCAAGTTGGGACTAGCGGGAGGGCCAGGGAGCAGTTCTTC
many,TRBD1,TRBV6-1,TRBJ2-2,CASSPIRQGRHTGELFF,TGTGCCAGCAGTCCTATTCGACAGGGCCGACACACCGGGGAGCTGTTTTTT
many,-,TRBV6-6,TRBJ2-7,CASSYSLPKFPRGQTYEQYF,TGTGCCAGCAGTTACTCGCTTCCTAAATTCCCCAGGGGCCAAACCTACGAGCAGTACTTC
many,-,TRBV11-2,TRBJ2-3,CASSRLSVRDTQYF,TGTGCCAGCAGTCGATTAAGTGTTCGAGATACGCAGTATTTT
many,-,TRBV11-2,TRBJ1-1,CASSLKGGPRRLTNTEAFF,TGTGCCAGCAGCTTAAAGGGGGGGCCAAGAAGGTTAACGAACACTGAAGCTTTCTTT
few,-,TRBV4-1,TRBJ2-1,CASSQEGLYYNEQFF,TGCGCCAGCAGCCAAGAAGGGCTATATTACAATGAGCAGTTCTTC
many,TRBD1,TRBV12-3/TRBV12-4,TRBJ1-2,CASSKGTGRYGYTF,TGTGCCAGCAGTAAAGGGACAGGGCGCTATGGCTACACCTTC
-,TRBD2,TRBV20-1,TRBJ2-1,CSTTIAGDRTGEQFF,TGCAGTACAACCATAGCGGGAGATCGTACAGGTGAGCAGTTCTTC
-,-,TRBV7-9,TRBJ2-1,CASSSATGIRAGEQFF,TGTGCCAGCAGCTCGGCCACGGGTATCCGAGCTGGTGAGCAGTTCTTC
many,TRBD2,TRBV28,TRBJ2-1,CASSLLSGRVDEQFF,TGTGCCAGCAGCCTCCTTAGCGGGAGGGTTGATGAGCAGTTCTTC
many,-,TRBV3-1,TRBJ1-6,CASSPSSPGVSPLHF,TGTGCCAGCAGCCCAAGCAGCCCAGGGGTTTCACCCCTCCACTTT
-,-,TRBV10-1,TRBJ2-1,CASSESWGRGLNEQFF,TGCGCCAGCAGTGAGTCATGGGGGAGGGGGTTGAATGAGCAGTTCTTC
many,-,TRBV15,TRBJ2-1,CATSRAGTSSYNEQFF,TGTGCCACCAGCAGGGCGGGAACCAGCTCCTACAATGAGCAGTTCTTC
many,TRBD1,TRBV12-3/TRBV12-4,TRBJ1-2,CASSLMGQHLNYGYTF,TGTGCCAGCAGTTTAATGGGACAGCATCTAAACTATGGCTACACCTTC
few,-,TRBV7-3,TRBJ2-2,CASSLYYGGLGTGELFF,TGTGCCAGCAGCTTATATTATGGGGGCCTTGGCACCGGGGAGCTGTTTTTT
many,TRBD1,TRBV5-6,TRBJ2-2,CASSRRGGVGELFF,TGTGCCAGCAGCAGGCGAGGGGGCGTCGGGGAGCTGTTTTTT
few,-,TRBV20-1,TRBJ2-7,CSARPRLLGRESAYEQYF,TGCAGTGCCAGGCCCAGGCTTTTGGGGAGAGAGAGTGCCTACGAGCAGTACTTC
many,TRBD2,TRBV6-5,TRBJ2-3,CASSYMAGATDTQYF,TGTGCCAGCAGTTACATGGCGGGAGCCACAGATACGCAGTATTTT
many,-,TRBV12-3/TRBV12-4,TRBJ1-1,CASSLGTDSEAFF,TGTGCCAGCAGTTTAGGAACGGACAGTGAAGCTTTCTTT
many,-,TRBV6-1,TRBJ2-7,CASSPGPRGEQYF,TGTGCCAGCAGTCCCGGTCCGCGGGGCGAGCAGTACTTC
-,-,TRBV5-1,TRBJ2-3,CASSSLGPSSPTDTQYF,TGCGCCAGCAGCTCTTTAGGCCCCAGCAGCCCTACAGATACGCAGTATTTT
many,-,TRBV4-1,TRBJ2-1,CASSQETSRYEQFF,TGCGCCAGCAGCCAAGAAACTAGCAGGTATGAGCAGTTCTTC
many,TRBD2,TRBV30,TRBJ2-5,CAWSMAGGLETQYF,TGTGCCTGGAGTATGGCGGGAGGGCTGGAGACCCAGTACTTC
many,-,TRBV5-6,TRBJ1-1,CASSFGGSNTEAFF,TGTGCCAGCAGTTTCGGGGGCTCGAACACTGAAGCTTTCTTT
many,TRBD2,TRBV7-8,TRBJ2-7,CASSLGRLATPYEQYF,TGTGCCAGCAGCTTAGGAAGACTAGCGACACCCTACGAGCAGTACTTC
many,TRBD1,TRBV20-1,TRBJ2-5,CSALGQGRETQYF,TGCAGTGCTCTAGGACAGGGGAGGGAGACCCAGTACTTC
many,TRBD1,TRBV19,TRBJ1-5,CASERQGGNQPQHF,TGTGCCAGCGAGAGACAGGGGGGCAATCAGCCCCAGCATTTT
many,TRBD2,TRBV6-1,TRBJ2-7,CASSPLLAGLSYEQYF,TGTGCCAGCAGCCCTCTGCTAGCGGGACTCTCCTACGAGCAGTACTTC
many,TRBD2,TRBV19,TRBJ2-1,CASETSGGLYNEQFF,TGTGCCAGTGAAACTAGCGGGGGGCTATACAATGAGCAGTTCTTC
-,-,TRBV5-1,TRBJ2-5,CASSASGVQRSTQYF,TGCGCCAGCAGCGCCTCAGGAGTCCAAAGGAGTACCCAGTACTTC
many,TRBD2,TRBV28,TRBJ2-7,CASSLLVSSGRYEQYF,TGTGCCAGCAGTTTATTAGTGTCTAGCGGACGGTACGAGCAGTACTTC
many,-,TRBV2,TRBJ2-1,CASSSLVFGNEQFF,TGTGCCAGCAGCTCATTAGTTTTCGGGAATGAGCAGTTCTTC
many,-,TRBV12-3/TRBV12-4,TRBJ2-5,CASSFWGAGETQYF,TGTGCCAGCAGTTTCTGGGGCGCAGGGGAGACCCAGTACTTC
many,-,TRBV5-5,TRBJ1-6,CASSFLTAGSPLHF,TGTGCCAGCAGCTTTCTGACAGCTGGATCACCCCTCCACTTT
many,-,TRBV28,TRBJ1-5,CASSFQPQHF,TGTGCCAGCAGTTTCCAGCCCCAGCATTTT
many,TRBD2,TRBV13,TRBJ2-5,CASSSLLAAHQETQYF,TGTGCCAGCAGCTCGCTACTAGCGGCCCACCAAGAGACCCAGTACTTC